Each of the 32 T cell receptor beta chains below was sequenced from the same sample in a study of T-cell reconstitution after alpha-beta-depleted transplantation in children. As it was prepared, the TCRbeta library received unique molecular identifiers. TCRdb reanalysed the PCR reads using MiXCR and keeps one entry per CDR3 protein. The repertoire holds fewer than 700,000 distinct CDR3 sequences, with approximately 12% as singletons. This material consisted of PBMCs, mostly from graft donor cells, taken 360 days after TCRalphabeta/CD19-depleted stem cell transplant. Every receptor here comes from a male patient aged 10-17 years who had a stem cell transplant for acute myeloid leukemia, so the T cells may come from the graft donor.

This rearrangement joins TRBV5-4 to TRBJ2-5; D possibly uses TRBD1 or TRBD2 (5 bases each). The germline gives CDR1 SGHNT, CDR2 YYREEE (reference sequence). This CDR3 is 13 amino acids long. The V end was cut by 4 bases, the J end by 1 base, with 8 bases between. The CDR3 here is CASSMGPQETQYF. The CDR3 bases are TGTGCCAGCAGCATGGGACCCCAAGAGACCCAGTACTTC.

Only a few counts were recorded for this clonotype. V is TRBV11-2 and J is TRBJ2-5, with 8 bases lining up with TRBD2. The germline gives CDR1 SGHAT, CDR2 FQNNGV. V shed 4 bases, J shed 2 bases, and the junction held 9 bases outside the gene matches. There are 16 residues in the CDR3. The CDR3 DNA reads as TGTGCCAGCAGCTCCCGGGGGGGCTGGATGCAAGAGACCCAGTACTTC. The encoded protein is CASSSRGGWMQETQYF.

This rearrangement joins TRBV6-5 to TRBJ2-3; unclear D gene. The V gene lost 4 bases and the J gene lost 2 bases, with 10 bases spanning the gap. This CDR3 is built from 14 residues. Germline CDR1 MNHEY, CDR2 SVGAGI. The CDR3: CASSFSFSTDTQYF. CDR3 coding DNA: TGTGCCAGCAGTTTTTCGTTCTCCACAGATACGCAGTATTTT.

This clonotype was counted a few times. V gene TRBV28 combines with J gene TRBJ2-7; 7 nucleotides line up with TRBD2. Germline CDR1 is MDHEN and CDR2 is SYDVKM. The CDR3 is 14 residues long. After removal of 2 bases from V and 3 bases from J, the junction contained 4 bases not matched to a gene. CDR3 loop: CASSLSGEYYEQYF. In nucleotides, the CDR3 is TGTGCCAGCAGTTTAAGCGGGGAATACTACGAGCAGTACTTC. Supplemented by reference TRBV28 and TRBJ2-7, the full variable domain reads DVKVTQSSRYLVKRTGEKVFLECVQDMDHENMFWYRQDPGLGLRLIYFSYDVKMKEKGDIPEGYSVSREKKERFSLILESASTNQTSMYLCASSLSGEYYEQYFGPGTRLTVT.

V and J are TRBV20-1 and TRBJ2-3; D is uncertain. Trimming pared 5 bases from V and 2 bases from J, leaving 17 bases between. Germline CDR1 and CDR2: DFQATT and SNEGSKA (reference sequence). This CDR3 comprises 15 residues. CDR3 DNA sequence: TGCAGTGCTTCCGTACCGGAACCCTACACAGATACGCAGTATTTT. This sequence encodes CSASVPEPYTDTQYF.

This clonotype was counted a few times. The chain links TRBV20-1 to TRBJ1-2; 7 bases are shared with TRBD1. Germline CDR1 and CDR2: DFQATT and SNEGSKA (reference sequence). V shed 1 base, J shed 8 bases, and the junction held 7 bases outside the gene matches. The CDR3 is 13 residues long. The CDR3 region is CSARVPRGKGYTF. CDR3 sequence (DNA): TGCAGTGCTAGAGTTCCCAGGGGGAAGGGCTACACCTTC.

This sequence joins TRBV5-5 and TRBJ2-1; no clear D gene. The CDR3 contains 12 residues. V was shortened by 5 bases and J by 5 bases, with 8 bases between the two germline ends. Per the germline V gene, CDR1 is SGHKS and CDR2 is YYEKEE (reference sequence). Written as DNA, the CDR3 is TGTGCCAGCAGGGGATTCCACAATGAGCAGTTCTTC. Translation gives CASRGFHNEQFF.

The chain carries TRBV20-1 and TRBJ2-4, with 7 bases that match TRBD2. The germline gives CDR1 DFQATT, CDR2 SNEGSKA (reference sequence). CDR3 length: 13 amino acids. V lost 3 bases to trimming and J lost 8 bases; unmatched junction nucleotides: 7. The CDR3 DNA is TGCAGTGCTAGGGGGACTATCGGGGACATTCAGTACTTC. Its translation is CSARGTIGDIQYF.

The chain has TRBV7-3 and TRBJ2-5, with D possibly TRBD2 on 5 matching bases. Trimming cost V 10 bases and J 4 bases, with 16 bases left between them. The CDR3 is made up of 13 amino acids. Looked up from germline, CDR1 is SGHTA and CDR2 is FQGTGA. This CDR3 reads CAMSLTRRETQYF. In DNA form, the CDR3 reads TGTGCCATGAGCTTAACTAGACGAGAGACCCAGTACTTC.

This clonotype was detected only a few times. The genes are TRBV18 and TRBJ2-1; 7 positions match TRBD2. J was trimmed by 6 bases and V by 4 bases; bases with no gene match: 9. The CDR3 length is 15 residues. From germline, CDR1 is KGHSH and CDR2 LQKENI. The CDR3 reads CASSRLAAEGNEQFF. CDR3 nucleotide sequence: TGTGCCAGCTCACGCCTAGCGGCCGAGGGCAATGAGCAGTTCTTC.

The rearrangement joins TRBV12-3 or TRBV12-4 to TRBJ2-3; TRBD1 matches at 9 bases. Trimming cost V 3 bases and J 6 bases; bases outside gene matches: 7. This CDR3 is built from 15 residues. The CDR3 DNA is TGTGCCAGCAGTTTGGTGACAGGGGGGAAGGATACGCAGTATTTT. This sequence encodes CASSLVTGGKDTQYF.

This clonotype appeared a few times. The CDR3 is CASSLERGLGNTIYF. CDR3 nucleotide sequence: TGTGCCAGCAGCTTAGAGCGGGGGCTAGGAAACACCATATATTTT. The chain recombines TRBV7-2 with TRBJ1-3, with TRBD1 as a possible D gene (6 bases). The CDR3 covers 15 residues. The ends were cut back, 1 base at V and 4 bases at J, with 11 bases in the middle. In germline, CDR1 is SGHTA, CDR2 FQGNSA.

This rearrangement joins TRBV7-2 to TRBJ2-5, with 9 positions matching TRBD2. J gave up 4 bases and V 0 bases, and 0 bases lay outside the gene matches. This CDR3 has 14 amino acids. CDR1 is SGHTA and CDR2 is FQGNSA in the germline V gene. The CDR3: CASSLATSGETQYF. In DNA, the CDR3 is TGTGCCAGCAGCTTAGCGACTAGCGGAGAGACCCAGTACTTC.

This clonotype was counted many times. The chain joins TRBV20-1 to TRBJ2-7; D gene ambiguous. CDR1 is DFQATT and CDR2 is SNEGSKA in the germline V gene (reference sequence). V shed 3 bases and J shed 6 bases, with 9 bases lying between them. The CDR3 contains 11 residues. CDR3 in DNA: TGCAGTGCTAGTAGTATGCCCGAGCAGTACTTC. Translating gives CSASSMPEQYF.

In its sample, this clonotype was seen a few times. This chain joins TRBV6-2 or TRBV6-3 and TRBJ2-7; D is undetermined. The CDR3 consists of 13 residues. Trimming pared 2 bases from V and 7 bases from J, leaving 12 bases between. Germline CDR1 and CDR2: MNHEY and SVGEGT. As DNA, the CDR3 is TGTGCCAGCAGTTACGGGGTAAAAGGAGAGCAGTACTTC. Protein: CASSYGVKGEQYF.

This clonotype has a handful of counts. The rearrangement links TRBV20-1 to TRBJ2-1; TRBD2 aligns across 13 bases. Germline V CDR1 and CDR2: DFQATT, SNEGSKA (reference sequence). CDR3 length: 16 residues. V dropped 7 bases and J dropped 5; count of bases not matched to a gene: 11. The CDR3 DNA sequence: TGCAGTGTAGGGGGACTAGCGGGGTTGCAACACAATGAGCAGTTCTTC. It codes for CSVGGLAGLQHNEQFF.

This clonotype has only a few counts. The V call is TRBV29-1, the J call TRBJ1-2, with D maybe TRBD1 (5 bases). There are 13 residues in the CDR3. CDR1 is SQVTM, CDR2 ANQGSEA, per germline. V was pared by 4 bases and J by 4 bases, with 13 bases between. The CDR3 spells CSVVTGTVYGYTF. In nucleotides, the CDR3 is TGCAGCGTTGTAACCGGGACGGTCTATGGCTACACCTTC.

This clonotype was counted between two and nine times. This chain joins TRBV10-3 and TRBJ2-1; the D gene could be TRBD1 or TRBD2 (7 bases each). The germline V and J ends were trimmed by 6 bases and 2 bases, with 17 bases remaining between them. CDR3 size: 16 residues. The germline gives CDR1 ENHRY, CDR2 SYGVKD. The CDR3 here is CAIRSGGAGAYNEQFF. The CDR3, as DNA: TGTGCCATCAGGTCAGGGGGGGCTGGAGCCTACAATGAGCAGTTCTTC.

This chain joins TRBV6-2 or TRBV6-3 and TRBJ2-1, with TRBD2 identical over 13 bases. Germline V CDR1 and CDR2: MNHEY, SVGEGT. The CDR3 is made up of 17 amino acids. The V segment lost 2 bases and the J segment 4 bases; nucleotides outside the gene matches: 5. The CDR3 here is CASSYPPGLAGYNEQFF. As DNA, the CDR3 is TGTGCCAGCAGTTACCCACCGGGACTAGCGGGATACAATGAGCAGTTCTTC.

The CDR3 sequence is CASTLSLAFYNEQFF. CDR3 DNA: TGTGCCAGCACCCTTAGCTTAGCGTTCTACAATGAGCAGTTCTTC. This chain links TRBV12-3 or TRBV12-4 with TRBJ2-1; tentatively, D is TRBD2 (5 bases). This CDR3 is 15 amino acids long. Deletions cut 7 bases from V and 3 bases from J, with 16 bases between.

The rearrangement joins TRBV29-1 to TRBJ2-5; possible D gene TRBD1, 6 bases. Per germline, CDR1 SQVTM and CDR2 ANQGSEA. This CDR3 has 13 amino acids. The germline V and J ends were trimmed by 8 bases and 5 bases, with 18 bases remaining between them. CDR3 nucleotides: TGCAGCTCAACCCAAGACAGGTCCGAGACCCAGTACTTC. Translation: CSSTQDRSETQYF.

The CDR3 nucleotides are TGTGCCAGCAGTCGCTTCCCTGGACAGGGGACTTCCTACGAGCAGTACTTC. Translated: CASSRFPGQGTSYEQYF. The chain has TRBV2 and TRBJ2-7; 9 bases fit TRBD1. V shed 5 bases, J shed 1 base, and the junction held 12 bases outside the gene matches. The CDR3 has 17 amino acids. CDR1 is SNHLY and CDR2 is FYNNEI in the germline V gene. Full variable domain (remainder filled in from reference TRBV2 and TRBJ2-7): EPEVTQTPSHQVTQMGQEVILRCVPISNHLYFYWYRQILGQKVEFLVSFYNNEISEKSEIFDDQFSVERPDGSNFTLKIRSTKLEDSAMYFCASSRFPGQGTSYEQYFGPGTRLTVT.

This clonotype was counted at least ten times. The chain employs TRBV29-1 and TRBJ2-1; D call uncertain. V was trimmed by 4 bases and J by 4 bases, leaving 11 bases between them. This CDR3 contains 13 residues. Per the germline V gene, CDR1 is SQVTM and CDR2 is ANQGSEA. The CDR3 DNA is TGCAGCGTTGTCCCGGCTGGGTACAATGAGCAGTTCTTC. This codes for CSVVPAGYNEQFF.

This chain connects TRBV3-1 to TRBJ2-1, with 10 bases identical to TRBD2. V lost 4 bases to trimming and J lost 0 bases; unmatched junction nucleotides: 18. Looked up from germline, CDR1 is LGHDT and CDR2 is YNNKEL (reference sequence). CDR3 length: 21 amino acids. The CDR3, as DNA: TGTGCCAGCAGCCCCATTTTACCGGGACTAGCGAACGGGAGCTCCTACAATGAGCAGTTCTTC. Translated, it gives CASSPILPGLANGSSYNEQFF.

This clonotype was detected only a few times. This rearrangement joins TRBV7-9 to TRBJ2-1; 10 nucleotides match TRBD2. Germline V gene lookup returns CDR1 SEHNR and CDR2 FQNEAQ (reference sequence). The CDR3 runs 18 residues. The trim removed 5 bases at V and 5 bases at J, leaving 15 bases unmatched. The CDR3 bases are TGTGCCAGCAGCCTCTTCGACCTTAGCGGGAGGAGTCACAATGAGCAGTTCTTC. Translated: CASSLFDLSGRSHNEQFF.

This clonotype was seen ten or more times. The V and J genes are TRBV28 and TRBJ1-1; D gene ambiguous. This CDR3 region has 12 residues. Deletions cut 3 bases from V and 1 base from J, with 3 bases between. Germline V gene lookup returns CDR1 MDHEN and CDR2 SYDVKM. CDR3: CASSLRNTEAFF. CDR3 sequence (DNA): TGTGCCAGCAGTTTGCGGAACACTGAAGCTTTCTTT. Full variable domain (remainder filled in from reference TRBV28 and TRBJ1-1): DVKVTQSSRYLVKRTGEKVFLECVQDMDHENMFWYRQDPGLGLRLIYFSYDVKMKEKGDIPEGYSVSREKKERFSLILESASTNQTSMYLCASSLRNTEAFFGQGTRLTVV.

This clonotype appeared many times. The CDR3 region is CASSGTSGEYNEQFF. CDR3 coding DNA: TGTGCCAGCAGCGGGACTAGCGGCGAGTACAATGAGCAGTTCTTC. This chain joins TRBV11-1 and TRBJ2-1, with 11 bases aligning to TRBD2. This CDR3 is built from 15 residues. V dropped 5 bases and J dropped 4; count of bases not matched to a gene: 4. The germline gives CDR1 SGHAT, CDR2 FQDESV (reference sequence).

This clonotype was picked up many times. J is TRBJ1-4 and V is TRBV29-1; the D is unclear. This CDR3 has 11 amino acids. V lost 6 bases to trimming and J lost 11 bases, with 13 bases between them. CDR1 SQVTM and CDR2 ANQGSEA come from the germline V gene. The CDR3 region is CSVERQRKLFF. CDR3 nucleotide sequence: TGCAGCGTAGAAAGGCAGCGGAAACTGTTTTTT.

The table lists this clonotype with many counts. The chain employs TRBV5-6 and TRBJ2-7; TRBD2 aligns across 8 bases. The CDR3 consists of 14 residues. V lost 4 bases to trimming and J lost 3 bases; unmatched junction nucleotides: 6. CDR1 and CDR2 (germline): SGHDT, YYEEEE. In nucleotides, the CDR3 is TGTGCCAGCAGCCCGACTAGCGAATACTACGAGCAGTACTTC. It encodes CASSPTSEYYEQYF.

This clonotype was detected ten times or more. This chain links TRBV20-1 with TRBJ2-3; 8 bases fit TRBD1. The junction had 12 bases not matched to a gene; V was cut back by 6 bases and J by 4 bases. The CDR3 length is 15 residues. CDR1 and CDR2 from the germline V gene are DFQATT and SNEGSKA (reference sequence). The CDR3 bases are TGCAGTGCAACCCAAGGAGGCAGGGGGCCAGATACGCAGTATTTT. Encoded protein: CSATQGGRGPDTQYF.

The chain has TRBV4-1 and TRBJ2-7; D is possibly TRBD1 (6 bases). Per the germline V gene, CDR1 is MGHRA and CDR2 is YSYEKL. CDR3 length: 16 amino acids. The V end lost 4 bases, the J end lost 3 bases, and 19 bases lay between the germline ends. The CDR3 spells CASSLGTYGTLYEQYF. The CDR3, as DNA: TGCGCCAGCAGCCTTGGGACATACGGCACCCTCTACGAGCAGTACTTC.

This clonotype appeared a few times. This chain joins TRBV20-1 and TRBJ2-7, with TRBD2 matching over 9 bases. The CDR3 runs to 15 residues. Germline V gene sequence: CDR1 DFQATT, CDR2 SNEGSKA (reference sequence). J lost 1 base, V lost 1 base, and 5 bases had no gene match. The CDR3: CSARGGAGGSYEQYF. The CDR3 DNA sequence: TGCAGTGCTAGAGGGGGAGCGGGAGGTTCCTACGAGCAGTACTTC.